Described below is a single TCR beta chain sequence and its context. This sample was included in a study of blood T cell repertoires in COVID-19. Some clones are missing from TCRdb's copy, which holds only in-frame ones; the method was immunoSEQ multiplex PCR. The table includes some 200,000 clones, 75% to 90% detected once. This TCR was recovered from a woman aged 60-75 years with acute or convalescent COVID-19. Sequences were obtained from peripheral blood.

CDR3 sequence: CASSYHGEQYF. CDR3 in DNA: TGTGCCAGCAGTTATCACGGCGAGCAGTACTTC. V gene TRBV6-5 combines with J gene TRBJ2-7, with D unclear. The CDR3 totals 11 residues. Germline CDR1 reads MNHEY; CDR2 reads SVGAGI. V was trimmed by 3 bases and J by 6 bases, leaving 6 bases between them.